These T cell receptor beta chains were read from a single sample in a study of T cells expressing NK-cell markers. TCRdb reprocessed the 5' RACE reads; each CDR3 protein has one entry and no DNA is given. The sample data list about 390,000 distinct CDR3 sequences. The material sequenced was blood T cells: a sorted CD56 or NKG2C T cell subset, CD4+ or CD8+ T cells, or bulk PBMC T cells (not recorded which). The receptors stem from a woman between 45 and 65 years old in good health. CDR3s include the opening cysteine and the closing phenylalanine or tryptophan.

j_call cdr3_length v_call cdr3_aa
TRBJ2-1 15 TRBV13 CASSLVTAGDNEQFF
TRBJ2-7 13 TRBV20-1 CSAPAPSPYEQYF
TRBJ2-5 15 TRBV2 CASSERESSGETQYF
TRBJ2-5 18 TRBV7-9 CASSSGPPGFGRQETQYF
TRBJ1-5 12 TRBV2 CASSEPRQPQHF
TRBJ1-3 13 TRBV5-1 CASGQPDGNTIYF
TRBJ2-3 17 TRBV12-3/TRBV12-4 CASSLGLGKASTDTQYF
TRBJ1-2 13 TRBV5-1 CASSADGSYGYTF
TRBJ2-7 13 TRBV12-3/TRBV12-4 CASSFPGNYEQYF
TRBJ1-3 17 TRBV5-1 CASSPGTATYSGNTIYF
TRBJ2-1 16 TRBV9 CASSVGRGNRGNEQFF
TRBJ2-1 20 TRBV5-1 CASSLRPLLLAGQLYNEQFF
TRBJ2-7 14 TRBV9 CASSASQILGEQYF
TRBJ2-1 13 TRBV5-6 CASSFVASNEQFF
TRBJ2-1 16 TRBV4-2 CASSQLRGSSYNEQFF
TRBJ1-4 15 TRBV12-3/TRBV12-4 CASSQSTDLNEKLFF
TRBJ2-1 12 TRBV2 CASTRDNNEQFF
TRBJ2-3 16 TRBV11-3 CASSPGSGGITDTQYF
TRBJ1-2 15 TRBV10-2 CASSPTGATNYGYTF
TRBJ1-4 16 TRBV7-9 CASRAGSGTGAEKLFF
TRBJ2-1 13 TRBV29-1 CSATGTPRNEQFF
TRBJ2-1 16 TRBV20-1 CSARIIAGGLYNEQFF
TRBJ2-1 19 TRBV18 CASSSRLAGAQSSYNEQFF
TRBJ1-5 14 TRBV29-1 CSVAGGASNQPQHF
TRBJ2-3 14 TRBV20-1 CSAGTDSLTDTQYF
TRBJ2-1 16 TRBV29-1 CSVSGGGRAIYNEQFF
TRBJ2-1 14 TRBV6-1 CASRYRGMDNEQFF
TRBJ1-2 17 TRBV3-1 CASSQDSGMGSYDGYTF
TRBJ2-3 13 TRBV4-2 CASQAGDTDTQYF
TRBJ2-2 14 TRBV6-2/TRBV6-3 CATRDILNTGELFF